This paragraph reports one T cell receptor beta chain. Its target is not known. Primers: 60 Vbeta forward and 13 Jbeta reverse. Measured with immunoSEQ multiplex PCR; TCRdb has only the in-frame clones, and not every one. The sample holds under 200,000 clones; roughly 82% are singletons and the top ten take about 1.6%. The data belong to a study of cytomegalovirus exposure and HLA in healthy donors. Study at large: Within an early data release were about 85 million unique TCRs drawn from HLA-typed donors. Whole-study findings and limits: An analysis done earlier found most TCR beta V segments productive about 90% or about 30% of the time. What TCR beta sequences reportedly achieved was accurate prediction of HLA-A and HLA-B alleles in most subjects. The classifier reportedly diagnosed cytomegalovirus status with high sensitivity and specificity.

Deletions cut 2 bases from V and 2 bases from J, with 10 bases between. In germline, CDR1 is MDHEN, CDR2 SYDVKM. This CDR3 region has 14 residues. The chain has TRBV28 and TRBJ2-7; D may be TRBD1 (5 bases). The source material was PBMCs. This clonotype was sampled from a girl aged 5-17 years in good health and CMV-seropositive. CDR3 DNA: TGTGCCAGCAGTTTAGCAGGGCCTACCTACGAGCAGTACTTC. This encodes CASSLAGPTYEQYF.